Given below is one T cell receptor (beta chain) in context. The antigen is not known. This sample was included in a study of OX40 agonist ivuxolimab in advanced cancers. At the level of the study: One patient with hepatocellular carcinoma and two with cutaneous melanoma, three in all, had partial responses.

Findings and limits, study-wide: Expansion of clones was among the lowest in partial responders at 0.1-3.0 mg/kg. By week 6 at 0.1 to 3.0 mg/kg, blood CD4+ and CD8+ T cells had expanded clonally.

Deletions cut 5 bases from V and 4 bases from J, with 11 bases between. Germline V CDR1 and CDR2: MNHEY, SVGAGI. The CDR3 totals 13 residues. Produced via immunoSEQ multiplex PCR; TCRdb's table is partial and in-frame only. Of under 70,000 clones in the sample, just over 85% were seen once. V gene TRBV6-5 combines with J gene TRBJ1-2, with D possibly being TRBD1 (5 bases). The source material was CD4+ or CD8+ T cells sorted from blood, sampled in a trial of the OX40 agonist ivuxolimab. The receptor's source is an adult with an advanced solid tumor such as melanoma, head and neck, liver or kidney cancer. Here the CDR3 DNA reads TGTGCCAGCAGTCCACAAGACAGCTATGGCTACACCTTC. It codes for CASSPQDSYGYTF.